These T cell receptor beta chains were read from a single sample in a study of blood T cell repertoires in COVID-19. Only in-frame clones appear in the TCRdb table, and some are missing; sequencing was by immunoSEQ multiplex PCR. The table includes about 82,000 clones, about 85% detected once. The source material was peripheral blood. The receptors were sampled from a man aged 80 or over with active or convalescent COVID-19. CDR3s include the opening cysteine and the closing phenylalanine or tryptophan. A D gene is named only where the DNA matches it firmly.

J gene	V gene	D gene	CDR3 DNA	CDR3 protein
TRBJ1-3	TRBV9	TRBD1	TGTGCCAGCAGCGTGGGACAGCTAATTAGCTCTGGAAACACCATATATTTT	CASSVGQLISSGNTIYF
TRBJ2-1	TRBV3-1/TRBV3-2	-	TGTGCCAGCAGCCGGGCCTCACACTACAATGAGCAGTTCTTC	CASSRASHYNEQFF
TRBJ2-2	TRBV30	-	TGTGCCTGGGCGAGACTAGCGAACACCGGGGAGCTGTTTTTT	CAWARLANTGELFF
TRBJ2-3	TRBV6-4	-	TGTGCCAGCAGGGATACAGGGTTCACAGATACGCAGTATTTT	CASRDTGFTDTQYF
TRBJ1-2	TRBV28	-	TGTGCCAGCAGGACACAGAACTATGGCTACACCTTC	CASRTQNYGYTF
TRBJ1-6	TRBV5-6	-	TGTGCCAGCAGTCGACCAGGTTTGAGCTCCTATAATTCACCCCTCCACTTT	CASSRPGLSSYNSPLHF
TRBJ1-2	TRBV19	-	TGTGCCAGTAGGAACCCCGGGAGCTATGGCTACACCTTC	CASRNPGSYGYTF
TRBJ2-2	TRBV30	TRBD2	TGTGCCTGGAGTAGTAGCGGGATGGCTACCCTGGGGACCGGGGAGCTGTTTTTT	CAWSSSGMATLGTGELFF
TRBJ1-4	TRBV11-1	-	TGTGCCAGCAGCCGGTTTGGTGGCCAGGGTTCGGAAAAACTGTTTTTT	CASSRFGGQGSEKLFF
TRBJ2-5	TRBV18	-	TGTGCCAGCTCACCACGCAGGAAGGAGACCCAGTACTTC	CASSPRRKETQYF